This TCR beta chain is drawn from a study of blood T cell repertoires in COVID-19. In the study overall: Spain, Italy and the United States supplied samples that represented acute and convalescent COVID-19.

Per the authors' pipeline: Amplification of reference gene primers was used by the study to estimate nucleated cell counts. Sequencing was performed with immunoSEQ multiplex PCR; in TCRdb, only in-frame clones are kept and a portion is missing. For V, J and clone size, that table is used; D and trimming come from the DNA. The table lists under 200,000 clones, about nine tenths of them singletons, with just under 4% in the top ten. This CDR3 has 16 amino acids. Germline V gene lookup returns CDR1 LGHNA and CDR2 YNFKEQ. Trimming removed 0 bases from V and 4 bases from J, with 15 bases in between. Sequencing used peripheral blood. This sequence originates from a woman aged 60-75 years who had recovered from COVID-19. The chain carries TRBV4-2 and TRBJ1-1; a possible D gene is TRBD1 (6 bases). Here the CDR3 reads CASSQEAGDWLTEAFF. In DNA form, the CDR3 reads TGTGCCAGCAGCCAAGAGGCAGGGGATTGGCTCACTGAAGCTTTCTTT.